This TCR beta chain was found in a study of cytomegalovirus exposure and HLA in healthy donors. Researchers ran the PCR with 60 Vbeta and 13 Jbeta primers. Here immunoSEQ multiplex PCR was the method, and the copy in TCRdb shows in-frame clones only, minus some. Of some 120,000 clones in the sample, roughly 82% are singletons; the top ten hold 11%. The CDR3 extends over 14 amino acids. Trimming removed 2 bases from V and 3 bases from J, with 10 bases in between. In germline, CDR1 is SGHTA, CDR2 FQGNSA. About this clone: What it binds is not known.

Findings of the study overall: Later analysis placed DRB1 highest and HLA-C lowest in TCR association rates, which differed by HLA locus. One later analysis reportedly identified an Asian-associated ancestry cluster that showed fewer N-insertions than the approximately 710-donor mean. In an earlier analysis, productive rearrangement rates for most beta V segments clustered near 87% or 30%.

Healthy bone marrow donors formed the donor group. The source material was PBMCs. V and J are TRBV7-2 and TRBJ1-1; D remains ambiguous. The TCR sequence derives from a male donor in good health and CMV-seropositive. The CDR3 sequence: CASSLIPEDTEAFF. CDR3 DNA sequence: TGTGCCAGCAGCTTAATCCCGGAGGACACTGAAGCTTTCTTT.